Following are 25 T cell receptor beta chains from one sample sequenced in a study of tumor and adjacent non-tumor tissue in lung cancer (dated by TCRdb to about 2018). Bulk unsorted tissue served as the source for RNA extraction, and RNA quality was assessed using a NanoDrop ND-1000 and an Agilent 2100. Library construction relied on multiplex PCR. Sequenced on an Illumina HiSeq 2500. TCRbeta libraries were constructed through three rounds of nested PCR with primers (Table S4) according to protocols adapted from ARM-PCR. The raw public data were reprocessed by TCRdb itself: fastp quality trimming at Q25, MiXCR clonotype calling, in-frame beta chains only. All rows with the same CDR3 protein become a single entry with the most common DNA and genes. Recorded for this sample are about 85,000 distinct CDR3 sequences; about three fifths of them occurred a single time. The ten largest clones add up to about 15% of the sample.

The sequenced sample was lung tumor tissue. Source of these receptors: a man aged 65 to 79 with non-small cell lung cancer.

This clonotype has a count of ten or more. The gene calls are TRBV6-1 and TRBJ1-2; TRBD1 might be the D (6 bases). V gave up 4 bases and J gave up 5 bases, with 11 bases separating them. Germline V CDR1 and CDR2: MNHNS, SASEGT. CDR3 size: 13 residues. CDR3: CASSVQGGYGYTF. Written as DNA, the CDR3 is TGTGCCAGCAGTGTACAGGGCGGTTATGGCTACACCTTC.

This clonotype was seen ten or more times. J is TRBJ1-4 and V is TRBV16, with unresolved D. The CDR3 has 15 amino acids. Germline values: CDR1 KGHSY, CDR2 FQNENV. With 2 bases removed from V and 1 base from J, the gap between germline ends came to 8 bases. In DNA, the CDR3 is TGTGCCAGCAGCCAAAATGGTGGAACTAATGAAAAACTGTTTTTT. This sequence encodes CASSQNGGTNEKLFF. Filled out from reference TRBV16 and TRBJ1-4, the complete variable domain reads GEEVAQTPKHLVRGEGQKAKLYCAPIKGHSYVFWYQQVLKNEFKFLISFQNENVFDETGMPKERFSAKCLPNSPCSLEIQATKLEDSAVYFCASSQNGGTNEKLFFGSGTQLSVL.

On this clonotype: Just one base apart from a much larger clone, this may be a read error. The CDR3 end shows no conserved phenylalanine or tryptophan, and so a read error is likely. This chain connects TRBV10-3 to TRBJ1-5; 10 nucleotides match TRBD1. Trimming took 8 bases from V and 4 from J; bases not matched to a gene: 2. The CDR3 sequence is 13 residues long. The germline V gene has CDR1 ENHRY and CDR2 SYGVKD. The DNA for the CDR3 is TGTGCCATCTGGACAGGGGGGAATCAGCCCCAGCATCTT. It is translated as CAIWTGGNQPQHL.

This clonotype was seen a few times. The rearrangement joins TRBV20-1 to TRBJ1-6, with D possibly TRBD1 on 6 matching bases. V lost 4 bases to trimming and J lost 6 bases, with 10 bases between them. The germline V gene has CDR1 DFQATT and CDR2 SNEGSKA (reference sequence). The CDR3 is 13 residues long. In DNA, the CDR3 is TGCAGTGCTACGACAGGAAGTAATTCACCCCTCCACTTT. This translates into CSATTGSNSPLHF.

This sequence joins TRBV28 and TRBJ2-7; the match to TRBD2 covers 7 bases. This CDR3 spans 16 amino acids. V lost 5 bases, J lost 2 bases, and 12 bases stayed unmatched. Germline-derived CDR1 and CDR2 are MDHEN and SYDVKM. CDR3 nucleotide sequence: TGTGCCAGCAGTCACCCCCGACGGGAGGTTCCCTACGAGCAGTACTTC. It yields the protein CASSHPRREVPYEQYF.

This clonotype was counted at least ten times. The CDR3 reads CASSSPGQGTVEQFF. CDR3 coding DNA: TGTGCCAGCAGCTCCCCGGGACAGGGGACGGTTGAGCAGTTCTTC. The chain has TRBV5-4 and TRBJ2-1, with 10 bases that match TRBD1. The V and J ends lost 3 bases and 9 bases, in that order; junction bases with no gene match: 9. There are 15 residues in the CDR3. Germline V gene data show CDR1 as SGHNT and CDR2 as YYREEE (reference sequence). Together with reference TRBV5-4 and TRBJ2-1, the CDR3 gives the full variable domain: ETGVTQSPTHLIKTRGQQVTLRCSSQSGHNTVSWYQQALGQGPQFIFQYYREEENGRGNFPPRFSGLQFPNYSSELNVNALELDDSALYLCASSSPGQGTVEQFFGPGTRLTVL.

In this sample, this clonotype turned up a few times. CDR3 sequence reads: CAWSVPDRGDEQYF. The CDR3 nucleotides read TGTGCCTGGAGTGTACCGGACAGGGGAGACGAGCAGTACTTC. The chain combines TRBV30 with TRBJ2-7; TRBD1 aligns across 9 bases. The CDR3 length is 14 residues. V trimming: 0 bases; J trimming: 5 bases; junction bases outside the gene matches: 5. CDR1 is GTSNPN and CDR2 is SVGIG in the germline V gene (reference sequence).

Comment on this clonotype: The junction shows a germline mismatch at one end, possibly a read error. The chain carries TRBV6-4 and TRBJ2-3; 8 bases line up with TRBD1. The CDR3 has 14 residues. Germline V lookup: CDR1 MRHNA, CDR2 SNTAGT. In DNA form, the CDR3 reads TGTGTCAGCAGCCAGGACAGGGAGACAGATACGCAGTATTTT. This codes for CVSSQDRETDTQYF.

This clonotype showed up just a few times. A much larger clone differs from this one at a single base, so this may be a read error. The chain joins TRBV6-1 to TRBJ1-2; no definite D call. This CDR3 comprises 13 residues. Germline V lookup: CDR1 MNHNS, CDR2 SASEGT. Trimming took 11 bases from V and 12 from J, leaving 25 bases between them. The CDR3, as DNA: TGTGCCGGCAATCTTTTTGAGGGCAGCTTCCACACCTTC. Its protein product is CAGNLFEGSFHTF.

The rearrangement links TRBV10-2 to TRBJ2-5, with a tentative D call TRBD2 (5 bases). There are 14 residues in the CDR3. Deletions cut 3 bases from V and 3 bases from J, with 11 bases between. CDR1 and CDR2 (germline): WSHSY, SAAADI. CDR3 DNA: TGCGCCAGCAGTGAAATGGTAGCGAAAGAGACCCAGTACTTC. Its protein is CASSEMVAKETQYF.

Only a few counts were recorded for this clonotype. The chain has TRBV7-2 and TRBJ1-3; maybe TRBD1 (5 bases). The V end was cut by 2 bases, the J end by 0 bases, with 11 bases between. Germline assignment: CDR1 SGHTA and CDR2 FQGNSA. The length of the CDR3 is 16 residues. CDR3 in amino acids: CASSLWGRLSGNTIYF. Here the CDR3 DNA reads TGTGCCAGCAGCTTATGGGGACGGCTCTCTGGAAACACCATATATTTT.

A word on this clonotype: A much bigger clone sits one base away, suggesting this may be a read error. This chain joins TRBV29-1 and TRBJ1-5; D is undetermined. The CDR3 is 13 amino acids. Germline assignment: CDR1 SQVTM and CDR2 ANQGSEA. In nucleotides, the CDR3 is TGCGGCGTTGGCTCGGGGAACAATCAGCCCCAGCATTTT. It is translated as CGVGSGNNQPQHF.

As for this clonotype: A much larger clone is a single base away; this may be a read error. CDR3 nucleotide sequence: TGTGCCAGCAGTTACTTGGCAGGATTATACAGTGAGCAGTTCTTC. Translating it yields CASSYLAGLYSEQFF. The V and J genes are TRBV6-6 and TRBJ2-1; D ambiguous. Germline V gene lookup returns CDR1 MNHNY and CDR2 SVGAGI (reference sequence). The CDR3 spans 15 residues.

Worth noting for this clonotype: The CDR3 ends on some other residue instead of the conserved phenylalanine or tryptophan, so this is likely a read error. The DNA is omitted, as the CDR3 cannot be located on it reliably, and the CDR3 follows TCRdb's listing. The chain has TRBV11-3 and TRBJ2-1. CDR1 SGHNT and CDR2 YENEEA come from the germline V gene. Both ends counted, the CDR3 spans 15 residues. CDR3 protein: CASSLDRGTNKEQLS.

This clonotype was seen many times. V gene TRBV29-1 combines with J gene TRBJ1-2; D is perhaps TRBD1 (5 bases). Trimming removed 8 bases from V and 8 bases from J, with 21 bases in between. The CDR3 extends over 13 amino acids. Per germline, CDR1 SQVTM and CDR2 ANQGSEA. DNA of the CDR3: TGCAGCTACTCCTCCGCGGGGCCGGCGGGCTACACCTTC. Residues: CSYSSAGPAGYTF. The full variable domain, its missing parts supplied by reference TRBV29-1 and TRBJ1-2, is SAVISQKPSRDICQRGTSLTIQCQVDSQVTMMFWYRQQPGQSLTLIATANQGSEATYESGFVIDKFPISRPNLTFSTLTVSNMSPEDSSIYLCSYSSAGPAGYTFGSGTRLTVV.

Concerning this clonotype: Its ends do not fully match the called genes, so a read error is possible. CDR3 DNA sequence: TGTACCATCAGTGAGTCCCCAGGGGTCACTGAAGCTTTCTTT. Amino acid sequence: CTISESPGVTEAFF. This chain uses TRBV10-3 with TRBJ1-1, with D possibly being TRBD1 (6 bases). The CDR3 totals 14 residues. In germline, CDR1 is ENHRY, CDR2 SYGVKD.

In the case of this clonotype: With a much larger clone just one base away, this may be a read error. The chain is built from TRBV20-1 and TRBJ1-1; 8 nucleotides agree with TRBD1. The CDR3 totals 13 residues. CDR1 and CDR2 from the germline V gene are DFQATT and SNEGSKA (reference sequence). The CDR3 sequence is CRMKQGVSTEAFF. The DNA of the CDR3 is TGCAGGATGAAACAGGGGGTGAGCACTGAAGCTTTCTTT.

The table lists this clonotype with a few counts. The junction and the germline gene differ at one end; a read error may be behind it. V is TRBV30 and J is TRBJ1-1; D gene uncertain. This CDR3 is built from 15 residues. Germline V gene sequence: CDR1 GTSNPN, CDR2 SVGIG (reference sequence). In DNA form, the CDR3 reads TGTGCCTGGATAAGCTCCCAGCACATGAACACTGAGGCTTTCTTT. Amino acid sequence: CAWISSQHMNTEAFF.

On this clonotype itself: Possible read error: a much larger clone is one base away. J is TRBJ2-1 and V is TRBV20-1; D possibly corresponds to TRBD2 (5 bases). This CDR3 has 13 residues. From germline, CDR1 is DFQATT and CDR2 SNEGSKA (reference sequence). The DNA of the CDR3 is TGCAGTGCGGACCGGGAAACTACACTTGAGCAGATCTTC. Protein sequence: CSADRETTLEQIF.

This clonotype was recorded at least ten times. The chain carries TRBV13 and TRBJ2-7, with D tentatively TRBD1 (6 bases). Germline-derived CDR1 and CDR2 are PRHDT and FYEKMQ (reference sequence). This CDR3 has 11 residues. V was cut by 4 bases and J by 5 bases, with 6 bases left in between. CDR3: CASSYRDEQYF. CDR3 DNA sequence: TGTGCCAGCAGCTACAGGGACGAGCAGTACTTC.

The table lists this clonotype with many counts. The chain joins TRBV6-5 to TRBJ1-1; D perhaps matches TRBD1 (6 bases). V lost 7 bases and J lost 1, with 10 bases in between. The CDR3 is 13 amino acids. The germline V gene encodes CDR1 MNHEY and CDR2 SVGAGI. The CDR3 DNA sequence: TGTGCCAGCATTAGGGGGGGGAACACTGAAGCTTTCTTT. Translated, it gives CASIRGGNTEAFF.

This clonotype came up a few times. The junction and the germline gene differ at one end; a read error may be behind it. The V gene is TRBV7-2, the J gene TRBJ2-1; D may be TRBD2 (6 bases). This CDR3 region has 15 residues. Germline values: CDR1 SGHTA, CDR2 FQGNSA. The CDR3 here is CASSRDSSSYNEQLF. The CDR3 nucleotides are TGTGCCAGCAGCCGGGACTCCAGCTCCTACAATGAGCAGCTCTTC.

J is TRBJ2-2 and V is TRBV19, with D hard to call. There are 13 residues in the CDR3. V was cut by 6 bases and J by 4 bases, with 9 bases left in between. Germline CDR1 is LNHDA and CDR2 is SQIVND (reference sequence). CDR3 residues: CASSTGFTGELFF. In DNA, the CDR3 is TGTGCCAGTAGCACTGGTTTCACCGGGGAGCTGTTTTTT. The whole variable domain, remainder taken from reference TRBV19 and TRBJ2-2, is DGGITQSPKYLFRKEGQNVTLSCEQNLNHDAMYWYRQDPGQGLRLIYYSQIVNDFQKGDIAEGYSVSREKKESFPLTVTSAQKNPTAFYLCASSTGFTGELFFGEGSRLTVL.

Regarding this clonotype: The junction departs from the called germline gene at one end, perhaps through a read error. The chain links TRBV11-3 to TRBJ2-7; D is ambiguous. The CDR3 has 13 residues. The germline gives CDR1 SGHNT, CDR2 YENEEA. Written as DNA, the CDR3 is TGTTCCAGCAGCTTAGTGTCCTGGGGAGAGCAGTACTTC. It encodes CSSSLVSWGEQYF.

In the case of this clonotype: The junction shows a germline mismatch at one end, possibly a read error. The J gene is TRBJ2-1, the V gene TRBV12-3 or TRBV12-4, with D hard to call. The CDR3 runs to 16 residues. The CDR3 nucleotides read TGTACCAGCAGTTTAGCCAGGATAGACTCCTACAATGATCAGTTCTTT. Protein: CTSSLARIDSYNDQFF.